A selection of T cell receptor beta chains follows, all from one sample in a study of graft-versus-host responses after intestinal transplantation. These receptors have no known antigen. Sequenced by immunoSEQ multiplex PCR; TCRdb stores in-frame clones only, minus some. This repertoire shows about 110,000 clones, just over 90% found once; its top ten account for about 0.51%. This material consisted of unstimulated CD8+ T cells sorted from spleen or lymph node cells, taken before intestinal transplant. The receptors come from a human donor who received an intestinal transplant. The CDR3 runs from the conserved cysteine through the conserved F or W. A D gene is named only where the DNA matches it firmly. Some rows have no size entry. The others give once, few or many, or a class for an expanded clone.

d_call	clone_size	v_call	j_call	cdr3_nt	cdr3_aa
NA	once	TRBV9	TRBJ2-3	TGTGCCAGCAGCGTAGCTGGCCGAGAGTGGGATACGCAGTATTTT	CASSVAGREWDTQYF
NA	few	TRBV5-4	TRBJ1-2	TGTGCCAGCAGCTTGGGGGCTGGCTACACCTTC	CASSLGAGYTF
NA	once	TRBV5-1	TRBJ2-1	TGCGCCAGCAGCTTGGGAACGGGTGAGCAGTTCTTC	CASSLGTGEQFF
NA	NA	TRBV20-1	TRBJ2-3	TGCAGTGCTAGAGATTCTGGTACGCAGTATTTT	CSARDSGTQYF
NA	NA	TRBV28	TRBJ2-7	TGTCCCTCCGGGGGCAAGGAGGGCTCCTACGAGCAGTACTTC	CPSGGKEGSYEQYF
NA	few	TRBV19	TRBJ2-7	TGTGCCAGTAGTATTTCGACAGGGAGGTACGAGCAGTACTTC	CASSISTGRYEQYF
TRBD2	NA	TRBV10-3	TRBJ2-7	TGTGCCACCCTTGATGCGGGAGAGATACACGAGCAGTACTTC	CATLDAGEIHEQYF
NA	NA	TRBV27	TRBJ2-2	TGTGCCAGCAACGTGGGGGGCGGGGAGCTGTTTTTT	CASNVGGGELFF
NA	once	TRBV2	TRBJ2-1	TGTGCCAGCAGTGACGCGACCGATGAGCAGTTCTTC	CASSDATDEQFF
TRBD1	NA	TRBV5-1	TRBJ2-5	TGCGCCAGCAGCCGGGGGACAGGGGTTAGGGCGCAAGAGACCCAGTACTTC	CASSRGTGVRAQETQYF
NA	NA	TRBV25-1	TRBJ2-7	TGTGCCAGCACCCGAGAGGCGGACGAGCAGTACTTC	CASTREADEQYF
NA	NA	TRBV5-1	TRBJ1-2	TGCGCCAGCAGCTTCGGGCAAGTACGGCTGGGGGTTCGGGACTATGGCTACACCTTC	CASSFGQVRLGVRDYGYTF
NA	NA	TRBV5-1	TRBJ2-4	TGCGCCAGCAGCTTGGCGGGGGGCTCTAAAAACATTCAGTACTTC	CASSLAGGSKNIQYF
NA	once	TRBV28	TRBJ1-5	TGTGCCAGCAGTTTTGGCGGAAACAATCAGCCCCAGCATTTT	CASSFGGNNQPQHF
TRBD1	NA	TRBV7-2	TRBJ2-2	TGTGCCAGCAGCTTAGAGGAGGACAGGGGTTCCACCGGGGAGCTGTTTTTT	CASSLEEDRGSTGELFF
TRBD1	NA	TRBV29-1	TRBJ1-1	TGCAGCGTTATCCCGGGACAGGTCACTGAAGCTTTCTTT	CSVIPGQVTEAFF
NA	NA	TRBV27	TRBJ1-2	TGTGCCAGCAGTTTATCCTCCAGGGCTAACTATGGCTACACCTTC	CASSLSSRANYGYTF
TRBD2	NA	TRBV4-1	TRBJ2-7	TGCGCCAGCAGCCAACCCGCCGGGACTAGCAGCTACGAGCAGTACTTC	CASSQPAGTSSYEQYF
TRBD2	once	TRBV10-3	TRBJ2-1	TGTGCCTCCGGGACTAGCGGAAACAATGAGCAGTTCTTC	CASGTSGNNEQFF
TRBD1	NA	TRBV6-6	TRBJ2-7	TGTGCCAGCAGTTATGGGGACAGTCCCTACGAGCAGTACTTC	CASSYGDSPYEQYF
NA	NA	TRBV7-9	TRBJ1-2	TGTGCCAGCAGCTTAGGTTGGGGCAGCTATGGCTACACCTTC	CASSLGWGSYGYTF
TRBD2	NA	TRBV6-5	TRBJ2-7	TGTGCCAGCAGTCCGGGACTAGCGGGAGGGGAGCAGTACTTC	CASSPGLAGGEQYF
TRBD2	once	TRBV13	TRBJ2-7	TGTGCCAGCAGCCCCGGGACTAGCGGGTCCACCTACGAGCAGTACTTC	CASSPGTSGSTYEQYF
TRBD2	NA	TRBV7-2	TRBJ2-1	TGTGCCAGCAGCAGTAGCGGGAGGGGTCTCAATGAGCAGTTCTTC	CASSSSGRGLNEQFF
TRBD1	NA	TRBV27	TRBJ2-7	TGTGCCAGCAGTGTACAGGGGGCGCGAAGGATCTACGAGCAGTACTTC	CASSVQGARRIYEQYF
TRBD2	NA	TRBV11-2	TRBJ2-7	TGTGCCAGCACCTACTTAGGGTTTCGTAGCGGGAGCACCTACGAGCAGTACTTC	CASTYLGFRSGSTYEQYF
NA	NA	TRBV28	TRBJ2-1	TGTGCCAGCAGGGAGGGGCGGGACCTTTACAATGAGCAGTTCTTC	CASREGRDLYNEQFF
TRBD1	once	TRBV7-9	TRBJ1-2	TGTGCCAGCAGCCAGGGGGCTTATGGCTACACCTTC	CASSQGAYGYTF